This T cell receptor (beta chain) was identified during a study of OX40 agonist ivuxolimab in advanced cancers. About the investigation overall: The costimulatory receptor OX40 (CD134) was targeted by ivuxolimab, a fully human IgG2 agonistic monoclonal antibody. Intravenous ivuxolimab was administered to patients every 2 weeks at six dose levels: 0.01, 0.1, 0.3, 1.5, 3 and 10 mg/kg. Of the approximately 50 dose-escalation patients, hepatocellular carcinoma was present in approximately 20, melanoma in around 15, renal cell carcinoma in 9 and head and neck cancer in 9. A male proportion of about 79% and a mean age of around 60 years, ranging from 23 to 79, were recorded for the dose-escalation cohort. Patients were allowed to have had prior anti-PD-1, anti-PD-L1 or anti-CTLA-4 therapy, and approximately 39% of the dose-escalation patients had been treated with checkpoint inhibitors. Partial responses occurred in three dose-escalation patients, of whom one had hepatocellular carcinoma and two had cutaneous melanoma. Peripheral TCRbeta sequencing aimed to test whether ivuxolimab altered TCR sequence diversity and caused clonal T-cell expansion. The monotherapy dose-escalation portion (N ≈ 56 patients) of the phase I ivuxolimab trial is reported in the paper.

Beyond this particular receptor, the publication reports: Low levels of normalized T-cell clonal expansion were also seen in some patients who did not respond. At doses of 0.1 to 3.0 mg/kg, clonal expansion of both CD4+ and CD8+ blood T cells was observed from baseline to week 6. In the 0.1-3.0 mg/kg groups, partial responders had among the lowest normalized peripheral clonal expansion, particularly in CD8+ T cells. After ivuxolimab, more expanded clones were found on average in CD8+ T cells than in CD4+ T cells. Which antigens the clonally expanded peripheral T cells were specific for was not determined.

For sequencing of the TCRbeta CDR3 region, genomic DNA was extracted from the sorted cells. TCRbeta CDR3 regions were sequenced using the immunoSEQ Assay. TCRdb re-hosts the immuneACCESS table, in-frame sequences only. Its copies lack some clones; in the studies checked, an unresolved V gene accounts for under half of them, and the cause for the rest is not known. In all, the sample holds about 63,000 clones, and roughly 87% of those were seen once. The top ten hold more than 10% of the sample. Here V drops 5 bases and J drops 2 bases, and the junction holds 5 bases not matched to any gene. Counted from cysteine to phenylalanine, this CDR3 has 14 amino acids. CDR3 DNA only is kept here, 42 bases in frame from base 1. As encoded in the germline V gene (reference sequence), CDR1 is SEHNR while CDR2 is FQNEAQ. In the case of this clone: Its antigen specificity is not known. Per-nucleotide qualities are absent, and no much larger clonotype sits a single base away.

The trial excluded patients who had a history of autoimmune disease or were on systemic immunosuppression. Peripheral blood for TCR sequencing was drawn from every dose cohort at baseline, at cycle 4 day 1 and at cycle 7 day 1. Samples were obtained from an open-label, multicenter, first-in-human phase I dose-escalation trial of ivuxolimab. Adults with locally advanced or metastatic melanoma, renal cell, hepatocellular, or head and neck squamous cell carcinoma were enrolled in the trial. CD4+ and CD8+ T cells were sorted separately from peripheral blood before TCR sequencing. The sequencing used CD4+ or CD8+ T cells sorted from blood, collected in a trial of the OX40 agonist ivuxolimab. The source of this sequence is an adult with an advanced solid tumor such as melanoma, head and neck, liver or kidney cancer. The chain is encoded by TRBV7-9 joined to TRBJ1-1; the central 7 bases match TRBD1. The nucleotide sequence reads TGTGCCAGCAGCGCCGGGACAGTTAACACTGAAGCTTTCTTT. It specifies CASSAGTVNTEAFF.